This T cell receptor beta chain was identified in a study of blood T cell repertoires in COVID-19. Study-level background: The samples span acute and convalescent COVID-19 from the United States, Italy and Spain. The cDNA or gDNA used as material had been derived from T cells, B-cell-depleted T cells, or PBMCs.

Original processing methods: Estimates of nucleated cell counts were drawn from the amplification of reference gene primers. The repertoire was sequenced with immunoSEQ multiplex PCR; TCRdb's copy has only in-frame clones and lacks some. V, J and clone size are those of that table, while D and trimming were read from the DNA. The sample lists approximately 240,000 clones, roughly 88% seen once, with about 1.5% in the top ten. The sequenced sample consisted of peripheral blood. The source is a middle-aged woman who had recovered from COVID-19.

The CDR3 DNA reads TGTGCCAGCTCACCGGGTCTTCTAGAGAGGGCTTTCTTT. It yields the protein CASSPGLLERAFF. The genes are TRBV18 and TRBJ1-1, with unresolved D. V was trimmed by 3 bases and J by 11 bases, leaving 16 bases between them. The germline V gene has CDR1 KGHSH and CDR2 LQKENI. CDR3 size: 13 residues.